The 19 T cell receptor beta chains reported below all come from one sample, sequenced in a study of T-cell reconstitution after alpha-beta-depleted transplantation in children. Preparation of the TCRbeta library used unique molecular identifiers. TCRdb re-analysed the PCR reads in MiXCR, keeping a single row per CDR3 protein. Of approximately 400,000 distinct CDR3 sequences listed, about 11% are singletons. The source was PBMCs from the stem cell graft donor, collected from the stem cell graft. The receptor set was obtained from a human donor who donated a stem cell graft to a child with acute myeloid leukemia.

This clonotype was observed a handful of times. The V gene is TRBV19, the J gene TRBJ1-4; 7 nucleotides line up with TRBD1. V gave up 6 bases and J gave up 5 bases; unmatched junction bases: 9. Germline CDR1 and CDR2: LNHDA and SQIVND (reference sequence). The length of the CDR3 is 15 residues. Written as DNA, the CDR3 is TGTGCCAGTAGCCGAACAGGGGCCGAAAATGAAAAACTGTTTTTT. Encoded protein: CASSRTGAENEKLFF.

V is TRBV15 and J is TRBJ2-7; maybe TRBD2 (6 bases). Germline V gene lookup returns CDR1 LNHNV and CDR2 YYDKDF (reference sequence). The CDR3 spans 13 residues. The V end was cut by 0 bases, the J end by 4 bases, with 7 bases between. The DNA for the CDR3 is TGTGCCACCAGCAGAGATCGGGGGTACGAGCAGTACGTC. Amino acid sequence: CATSRDRGYEQYV.

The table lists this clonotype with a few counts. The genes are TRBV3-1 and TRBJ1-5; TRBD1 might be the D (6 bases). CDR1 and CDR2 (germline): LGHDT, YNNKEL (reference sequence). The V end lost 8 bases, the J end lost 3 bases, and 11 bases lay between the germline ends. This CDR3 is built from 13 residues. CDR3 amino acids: CASADRYNQPQHF. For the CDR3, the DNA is TGTGCCAGCGCTGACAGGTACAATCAGCCCCAGCATTTT.

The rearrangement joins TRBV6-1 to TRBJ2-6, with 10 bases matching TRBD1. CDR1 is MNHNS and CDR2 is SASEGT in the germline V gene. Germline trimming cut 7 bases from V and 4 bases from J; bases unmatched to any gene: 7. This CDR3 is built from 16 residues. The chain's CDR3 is CASTRQGAAGANVLTF. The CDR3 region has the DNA TGTGCCAGCACTAGACAGGGGGCAGCGGGGGCCAACGTCCTGACTTTC.

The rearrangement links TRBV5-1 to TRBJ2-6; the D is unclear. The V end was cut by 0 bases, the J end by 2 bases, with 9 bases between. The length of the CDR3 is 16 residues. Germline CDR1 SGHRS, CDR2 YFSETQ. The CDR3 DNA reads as TGCGCCAGCAGCTTGGGTTCGGCTACTGGGGCCAACGTCCTGACTTTC. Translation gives CASSLGSATGANVLTF.

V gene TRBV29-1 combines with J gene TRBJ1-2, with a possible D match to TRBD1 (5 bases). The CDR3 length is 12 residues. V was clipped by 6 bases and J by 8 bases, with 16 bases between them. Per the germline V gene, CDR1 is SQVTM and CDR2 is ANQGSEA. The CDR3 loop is CSVREGADGYTF. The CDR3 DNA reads TGCAGCGTGAGGGAAGGGGCGGACGGCTACACCTTC.

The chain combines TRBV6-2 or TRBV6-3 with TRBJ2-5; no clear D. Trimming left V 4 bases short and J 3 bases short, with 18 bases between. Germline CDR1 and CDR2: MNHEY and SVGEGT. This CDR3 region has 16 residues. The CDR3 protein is CASSSIGSTLKETQYF. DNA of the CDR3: TGTGCCAGCAGTTCGATCGGCAGCACCCTTAAAGAGACCCAGTACTTC.

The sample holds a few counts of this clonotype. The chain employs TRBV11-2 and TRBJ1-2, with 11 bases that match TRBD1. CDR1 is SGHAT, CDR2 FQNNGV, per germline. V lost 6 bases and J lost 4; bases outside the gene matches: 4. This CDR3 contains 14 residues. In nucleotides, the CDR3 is TGTGCCAGCAGTTTGGACAGGGGGCCCTATGGCTACACCTTC. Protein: CASSLDRGPYGYTF.

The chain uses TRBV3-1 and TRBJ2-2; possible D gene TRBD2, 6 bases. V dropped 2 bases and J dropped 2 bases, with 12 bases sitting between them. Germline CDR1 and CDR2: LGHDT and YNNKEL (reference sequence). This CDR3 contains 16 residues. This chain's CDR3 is CASSQPKGLNTGELFF. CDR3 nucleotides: TGTGCCAGCAGCCAACCTAAGGGACTCAACACCGGGGAGCTGTTTTTT.

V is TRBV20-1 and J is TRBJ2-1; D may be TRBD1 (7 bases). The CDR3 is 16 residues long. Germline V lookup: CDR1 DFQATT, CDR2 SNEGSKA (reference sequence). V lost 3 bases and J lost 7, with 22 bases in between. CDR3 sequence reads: CSASGLLGGTANEQFF. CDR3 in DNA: TGCAGTGCTAGCGGTTTACTCGGCGGGACAGCTAATGAGCAGTTCTTC.

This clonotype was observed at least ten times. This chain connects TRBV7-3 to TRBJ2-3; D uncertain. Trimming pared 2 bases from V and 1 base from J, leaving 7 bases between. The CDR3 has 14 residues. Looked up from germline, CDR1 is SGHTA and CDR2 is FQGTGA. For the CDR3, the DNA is TGTGCCAGCAGCTTAGTACCAGGCACAGATACGCAGTATTTT. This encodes CASSLVPGTDTQYF.

DNA for the CDR3: TGTGCCATCAGTGAGCCCAGGTTGGACAGGGAAGAAGAGACCCAGTACTTC. This codes for CAISEPRLDREEETQYF. The chain is built from TRBV10-3 and TRBJ2-5; TRBD1 matches at 8 bases. Germline CDR1 ENHRY, CDR2 SYGVKD. This CDR3 has 17 amino acids. The V segment lost 2 bases and the J segment 3 bases; nucleotides outside the gene matches: 11.

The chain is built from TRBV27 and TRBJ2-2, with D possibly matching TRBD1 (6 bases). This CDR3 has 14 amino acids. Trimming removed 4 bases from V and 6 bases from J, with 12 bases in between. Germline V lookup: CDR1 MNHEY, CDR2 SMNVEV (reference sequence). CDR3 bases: TGTGCCAGCAGTTCTTACCAGGGGCCCGGGGAGCTGTTTTTT. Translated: CASSSYQGPGELFF.

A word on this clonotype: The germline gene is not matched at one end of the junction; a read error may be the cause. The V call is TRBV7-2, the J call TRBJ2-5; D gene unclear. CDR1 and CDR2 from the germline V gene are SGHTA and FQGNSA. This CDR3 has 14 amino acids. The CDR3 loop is CASTLVARQETQYF. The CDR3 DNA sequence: TGTGCCAGCACCTTAGTTGCGCGGCAAGAGACCCAGTACTTC. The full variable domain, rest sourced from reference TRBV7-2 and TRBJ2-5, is GAGVSQSPSNKVTEKGKDVELRCDPISGHTALYWYRQSLGQGLEFLIYFQGNSAPDKSGLPSDRFSAERTGGSVSTLTIQRTQQEDSAVYLCASTLVARQETQYFGPGTRLLVL.

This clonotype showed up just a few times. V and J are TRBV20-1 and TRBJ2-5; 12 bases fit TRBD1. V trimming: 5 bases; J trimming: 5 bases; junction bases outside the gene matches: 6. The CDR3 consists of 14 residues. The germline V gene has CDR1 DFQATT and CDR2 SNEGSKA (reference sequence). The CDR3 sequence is CSAGGTGGRETQYF. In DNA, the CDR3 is TGCAGTGCTGGGGGGACAGGGGGCCGGGAGACCCAGTACTTC.

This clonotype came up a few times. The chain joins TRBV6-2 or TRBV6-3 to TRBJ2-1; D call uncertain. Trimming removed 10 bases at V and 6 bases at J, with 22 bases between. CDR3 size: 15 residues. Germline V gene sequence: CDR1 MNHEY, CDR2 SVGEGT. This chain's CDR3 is CATEDRTTRINEQFF. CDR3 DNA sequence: TGTGCCACCGAGGACCGAACTACGCGAATCAATGAGCAGTTCTTC.

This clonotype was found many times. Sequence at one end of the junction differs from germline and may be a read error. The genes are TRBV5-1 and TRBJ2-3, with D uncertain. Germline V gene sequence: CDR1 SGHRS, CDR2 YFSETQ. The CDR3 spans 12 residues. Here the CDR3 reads CASSLNTDTQYF. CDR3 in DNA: TGTGCCAGCAGCTTAAACACAGATACGCAGTATTTT.

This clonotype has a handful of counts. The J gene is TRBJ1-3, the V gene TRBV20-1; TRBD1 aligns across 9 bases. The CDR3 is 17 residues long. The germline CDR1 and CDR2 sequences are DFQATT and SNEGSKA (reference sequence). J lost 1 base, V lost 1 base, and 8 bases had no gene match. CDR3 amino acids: CSARGFGTGISGNTIYF. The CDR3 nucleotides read TGCAGTGCTAGAGGTTTCGGGACAGGGATTTCTGGAAACACCATATATTTT.

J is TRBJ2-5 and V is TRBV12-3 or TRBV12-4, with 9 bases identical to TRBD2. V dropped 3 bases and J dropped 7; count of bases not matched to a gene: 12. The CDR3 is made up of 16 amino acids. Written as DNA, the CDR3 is TGTGCCAGCAGTTTTGCTAGCGGGGTCGTCGTTGGGACCCAGTACTTC. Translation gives CASSFASGVVVGTQYF.